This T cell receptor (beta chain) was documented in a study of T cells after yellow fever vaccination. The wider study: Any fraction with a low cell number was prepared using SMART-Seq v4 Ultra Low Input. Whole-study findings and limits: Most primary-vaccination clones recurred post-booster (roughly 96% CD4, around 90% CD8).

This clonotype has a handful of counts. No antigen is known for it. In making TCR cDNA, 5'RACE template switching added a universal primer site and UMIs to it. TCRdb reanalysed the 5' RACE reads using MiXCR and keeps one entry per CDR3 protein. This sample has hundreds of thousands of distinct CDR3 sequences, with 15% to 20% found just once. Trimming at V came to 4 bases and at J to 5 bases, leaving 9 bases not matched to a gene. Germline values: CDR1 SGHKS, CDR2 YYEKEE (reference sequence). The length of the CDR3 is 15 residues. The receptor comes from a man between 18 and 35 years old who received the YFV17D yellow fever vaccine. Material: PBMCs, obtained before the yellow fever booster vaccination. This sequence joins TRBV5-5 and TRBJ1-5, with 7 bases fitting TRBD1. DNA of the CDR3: TGTGCCAGCAGCCGAACAGGGGAGGAGGATCAGCCCCAGCATTTT. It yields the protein CASSRTGEEDQPQHF. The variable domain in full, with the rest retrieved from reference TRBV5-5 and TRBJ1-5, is DAGVTQSPTHLIKTRGQQVTLRCSPISGHKSVSWYQQVLGQGPQFIFQYYEKEERGRGNFPDRFSARQFPNYSSELNVNALLLGDSALYLCASSRTGEEDQPQHFGDGTRLSIL.